The 20 T cell receptor beta chains given below trace back to one sample, sequenced in a study of blood T cell repertoires in COVID-19. This table comes from immunoSEQ multiplex PCR, and its TCRdb copy is limited to in-frame clones, with some not included. The repertoire has 350,000 to 450,000 clones, around nine tenths of them found once; the top ten carry 1.4%. The material sequenced was PBMCs or T cells enriched from blood (not recorded which). These receptor sequences come from a woman aged 18-29 years who had been exposed to COVID-19.

This chain uses TRBV28 with TRBJ1-6; unclear D gene. The CDR3 extends over 14 amino acids. The germline V and J ends were trimmed by 7 bases and 7 bases, with 14 bases remaining between them. Germline V CDR1 and CDR2: MDHEN, SYDVKM. The CDR3 sequence is CASTPRPGNSPLHF. Here the CDR3 DNA reads TGTGCCAGCACCCCCAGGCCGGGAAATTCACCCCTCCACTTT.

The chain carries TRBV6-4 and TRBJ2-1; TRBD2 agrees at 7 bases. This CDR3 contains 14 residues. Trimming took 0 bases from V and 7 from J; bases not matched to a gene: 3. Germline values: CDR1 MRHNA, CDR2 SNTAGT. CDR3 protein: CASSDSGLVNEQFF. The CDR3 DNA reads as TGTGCCAGCAGTGACTCTGGACTAGTTAATGAGCAGTTCTTC.

The V gene is TRBV9, the J gene TRBJ2-2; D might be TRBD1 (6 bases). Trimming removed 2 bases from V and 0 bases from J, with 17 bases in between. Looked up from germline, CDR1 is SGDLS and CDR2 is YYNGEE. The CDR3 has 18 amino acids. The CDR3, as DNA: TGTGCCAGCAGCGTGCCCCGGACAGCGATCGCGAACACCGGGGAGCTGTTTTTT. It translates to CASSVPRTAIANTGELFF.

The gene calls are TRBV3-1 (or the pseudogene TRBV3-2) and TRBJ2-3; 7 bases line up with TRBD2. With V trimmed by 4 bases and J by 3 bases, 10 bases remained unmatched. The CDR3 is 16 residues long. Germline V CDR1 and CDR2: LGHDT, YNNKEL (reference sequence). The CDR3 sequence: CASSRQPGLPTDTQYF. In DNA form, the CDR3 reads TGTGCCAGCAGCCGACAACCGGGACTACCAACAGATACGCAGTATTTT.

The rearrangement joins TRBV7-2 to TRBJ1-4, with D unresolved. Between the trimmed V and J ends, which lost 5 bases and 6 bases, there was a span of 10 bases. Germline values: CDR1 SGHTA, CDR2 FQGNSA. The CDR3 has 13 residues. The CDR3 is CASSRVGYEKLFF. For the CDR3, the DNA is TGTGCCAGCAGCCGAGTGGGCTATGAAAAACTGTTTTTT.

The chain recombines TRBV20-1 with TRBJ1-1; D is unclear. The CDR3 runs to 11 residues. Germline-derived CDR1 and CDR2 are DFQATT and SNEGSKA (reference sequence). CDR3 in DNA: TGCACCACCCCGGGGAACACTGAAGCTTTCTTT. It specifies CTTPGNTEAFF.

The chain links TRBV18 to TRBJ2-3; 7 bases map to TRBD1. The CDR3 is made up of 14 amino acids. The germline CDR1 and CDR2 sequences are KGHSH and LQKENI. The trim removed 2 bases at V and 5 bases at J, leaving 4 bases unmatched. The CDR3 coding sequence is TGTGCCAGCTCACCAACGAGGGGGCAAGATACGCAGTATTTT. Its protein is CASSPTRGQDTQYF.

The V and J genes are TRBV5-1 and TRBJ2-3; D may be TRBD1 (5 bases). Deletions cut 0 bases from V and 3 bases from J, with 11 bases between. CDR1 and CDR2 (germline): SGHRS, YFSETQ. The CDR3 consists of 15 residues. CDR3 residues: CASSLEGRDTDTQYF. CDR3 DNA sequence: TGCGCCAGCAGCTTGGAGGGCAGGGATACAGATACGCAGTATTTT.

The rearrangement joins TRBV27 to TRBJ1-2; 9 nucleotides line up with TRBD1. This CDR3 has 15 residues. Germline CDR1 reads MNHEY; CDR2 reads SMNVEV (reference sequence). V was pared by 5 bases and J by 7 bases, with 11 bases of the junction left unmatched. The CDR3 region is CASSPLWTGETGYTF. The CDR3 coding sequence is TGTGCCAGCAGTCCTCTGTGGACAGGGGAGACTGGCTACACCTTC.

The chain uses TRBV28 and TRBJ1-5; tentative D call: TRBD1 (5 bases). V lost 2 bases and J 5 bases, leaving 7 bases between the germline ends. The length of the CDR3 is 13 residues. CDR1 and CDR2 (germline): MDHEN, SYDVKM. This chain's CDR3 is CASSLVRDQPQHF. DNA for the CDR3: TGTGCCAGCAGTTTAGTCAGGGATCAGCCCCAGCATTTT.

This chain uses TRBV5-1 with TRBJ2-1; 7 bases align to TRBD1. The CDR3 loop spans 16 amino acids. V lost 3 bases and J lost 3; bases outside the gene matches: 9. Germline lookup yields CDR1 SGHRS and CDR2 YFSETQ. The CDR3: CASSWHRGLHYNEQFF. The CDR3 DNA follows: TGCGCCAGCAGCTGGCACAGGGGTTTACACTACAATGAGCAGTTCTTC. The variable domain in full, with the rest retrieved from reference TRBV5-1 and TRBJ2-1, is KAGVTQTPRYLIKTRGQQVTLSCSPISGHRSVSWYQQTPGQGLQFLFEYFSETQRNKGNFPGRFSGRQFSNSRSEMNVSTLELGDSALYLCASSWHRGLHYNEQFFGPGTRLTVL.

This chain connects TRBV7-6 to TRBJ2-2; 9 nucleotides match TRBD2. Germline-derived CDR1 and CDR2 are SGHVS and FNYEAQ. The V gene end was trimmed by 1 base and the J gene end by 0 bases; junction bases not matched to a gene: 3. CDR3 size: 17 residues. Here the CDR3 reads CASSLVAGASNTGELFF. The CDR3 nucleotides read TGTGCCAGCAGCTTAGTAGCGGGGGCCTCGAACACCGGGGAGCTGTTTTTT. The entire variable domain, with the rest obtained from reference TRBV7-6 and TRBJ2-2, is as follows: GAGVSQSPRYKVTKRGQDVALRCDPISGHVSLYWYRQALGQGPEFLTYFNYEAQQDKSGLPNDRFSAERPEGSISTLTIQRTEQRDSAMYRCASSLVAGASNTGELFFGEGSRLTVL.

J is TRBJ1-4 and V is TRBV28, with 7 bases that match TRBD1. J gave up 0 bases and V 7 bases, and 5 bases lay outside the gene matches. The CDR3 contains 15 residues. Looked up from germline, CDR1 is MDHEN and CDR2 is SYDVKM. CDR3 coding DNA: TGTGCCAGCACCCCGGGGACAGCAACTAATGAAAAACTGTTTTTT. Translation gives CASTPGTATNEKLFF. The full variable domain, rest sourced from reference TRBV28 and TRBJ1-4, is DVKVTQSSRYLVKRTGEKVFLECVQDMDHENMFWYRQDPGLGLRLIYFSYDVKMKEKGDIPEGYSVSREKKERFSLILESASTNQTSMYLCASTPGTATNEKLFFGSGTQLSVL.

The chain links TRBV14 to TRBJ2-7; 10 positions match TRBD1. J lost 2 bases, V lost 5 bases, and 6 bases had no gene match. CDR1 and CDR2 (germline): SGHDN, FVKESK. This CDR3 is built from 15 residues. The CDR3 is CASSKKGTGAYEQYF. The CDR3 DNA follows: TGTGCCAGCAGCAAAAAGGGGACAGGGGCCTACGAGCAGTACTTC.

The rearrangement joins TRBV28 to TRBJ2-3; tentative D call: TRBD1 (6 bases). Germline-derived CDR1 and CDR2 are MDHEN and SYDVKM. The V and J ends lost 3 bases and 6 bases respectively, with 19 bases between them. The CDR3 has 16 amino acids. CDR3 in DNA: TGTGCCAGCAGTTTCCACGGGACAATAAAGCCGGATACGCAGTATTTT. This gives the protein CASSFHGTIKPDTQYF.

CDR3 in amino acids: CASRTGEEGRTGELFF. Written as DNA, the CDR3 is TGTGCCAGCAGGACAGGGGAGGAAGGGAGGACCGGGGAGCTGTTTTTT. The chain couples TRBV27 to TRBJ2-2; TRBD1 matches 8 bases. V shed 6 bases and J 5 bases; nucleotides not matched to a gene: 11. This CDR3 is built from 16 residues. CDR1 MNHEY and CDR2 SMNVEV come from the germline V gene (reference sequence).

The rearrangement joins TRBV15 to TRBJ1-1, with TRBD1 matching over 7 bases. This CDR3 is built from 15 residues. The trim removed 0 bases at V and 0 bases at J, leaving 1 base unmatched. Germline assignment: CDR1 LNHNV and CDR2 YYDKDF (reference sequence). CDR3 sequence (DNA): TGTGCCACCAGCAGAGAGGACAGGATGAACACTGAAGCTTTCTTT. Translation gives CATSREDRMNTEAFF.

This clone was counted once. Other DNA sequences from this sample encode an identical CDR3 as well. The V gene is TRBV7-9, the J gene TRBJ2-7; weak D call: TRBD1 (6 bases). Germline values: CDR1 SEHNR, CDR2 FQNEAQ (reference sequence). V lost 6 bases and J lost 4, with 10 bases in between. The CDR3 covers 12 residues. In nucleotides, the CDR3 is TGTGCCAGCAGTCGAACAGGGTACGAGCAGTACTTC. It encodes CASSRTGYEQYF.

Written as DNA, the CDR3 is TGTGCCAGCAGCCAACCGAGACTAGCGGCAAGAGGGGACACCGGGGAGCTGTTTTTT. The encoded protein is CASSQPRLAARGDTGELFF. The rearrangement uses TRBV3-1 (or the pseudogene TRBV3-2) and TRBJ2-2; 9 bases line up with TRBD2. Trimming removed 2 bases from V and 3 bases from J; junction bases left unmatched: 13. CDR3 length: 19 residues. CDR1 is LGHDT, CDR2 YNNKEL, per germline (reference sequence).

V is TRBV6-5 and J is TRBJ2-1; no firm D call. The CDR3 is 15 residues long. Germline V lookup: CDR1 MNHEY, CDR2 SVGAGI. The V end lost 8 bases, the J end lost 0 bases, and 14 bases lay between the germline ends. The CDR3 loop reads CASGPRVTSYNEQFF. CDR3 DNA sequence: TGTGCCAGCGGCCCACGGGTTACCTCCTACAATGAGCAGTTCTTC.